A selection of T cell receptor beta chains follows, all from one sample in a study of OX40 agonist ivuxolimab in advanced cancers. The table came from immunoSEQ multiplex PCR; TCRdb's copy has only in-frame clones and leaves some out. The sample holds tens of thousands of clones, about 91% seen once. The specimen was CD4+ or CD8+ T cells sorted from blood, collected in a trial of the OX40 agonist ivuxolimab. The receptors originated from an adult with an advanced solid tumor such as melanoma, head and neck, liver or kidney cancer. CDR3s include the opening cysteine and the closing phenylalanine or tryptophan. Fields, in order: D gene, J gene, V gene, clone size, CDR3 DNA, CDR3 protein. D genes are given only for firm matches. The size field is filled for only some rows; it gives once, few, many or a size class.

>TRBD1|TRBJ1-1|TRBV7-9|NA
TGTGCCAGCAGCTTACTGGACAGGGCTATGAACACTGAAGCTTTCTTT
CASSLLDRAMNTEAFF
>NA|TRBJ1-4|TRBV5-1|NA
TGCGCCAGCAGATCCGACCCCACTAATGAAAAACTGTTTTTT
CASRSDPTNEKLFF
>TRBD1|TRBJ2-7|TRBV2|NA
TGTGCCAGCAGGAGCGACAGGGCCCTCTACGAGCAGTACTTC
CASRSDRALYEQYF
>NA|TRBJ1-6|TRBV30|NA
TGTGCCTTATCGTACGGACATCCGTATAATTCACCCCTCCACTTT
CALSYGHPYNSPLHF
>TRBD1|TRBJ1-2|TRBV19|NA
TGTGCCAGTAAGAGGGACAGTGACTACACCTTC
CASKRDSDYTF
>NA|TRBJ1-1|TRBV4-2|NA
TGTGCCAGCAGCCACGACGGGAACACTGAAGCTTTCTTT
CASSHDGNTEAFF
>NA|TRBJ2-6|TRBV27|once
TGTGCCAGCAGTTTCGGGAGTGCGGGCGGGGCCAACGTCCTGACTTTC
CASSFGSAGGANVLTF
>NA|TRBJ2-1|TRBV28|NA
TGTGCCAGCAGTTTAAGTAGCGATGAGCAGTTCTTC
CASSLSSDEQFF
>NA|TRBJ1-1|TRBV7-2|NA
TGTGCCAGCAGCCGCGGGCAGTGGGGTGAAGCTTTCTTT
CASSRGQWGEAFF
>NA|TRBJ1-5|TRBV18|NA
TGTGCCAGCTCACCAGACATCAATCAGCCCCAGCATTTT
CASSPDINQPQHF
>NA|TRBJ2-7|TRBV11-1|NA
TGTGCCAGCAGCCCGACAGGTTTCTCCTACGAGCAGTACTTC
CASSPTGFSYEQYF
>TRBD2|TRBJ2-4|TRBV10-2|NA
TGCGCCAGCTCTTTCGGGGGGGAAAACATTCAGTACTTC
CASSFGGENIQYF
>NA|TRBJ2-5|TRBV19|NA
TGTGCCAGTAGTATTAGGGAGGAGACCCAGTACTTC
CASSIREETQYF
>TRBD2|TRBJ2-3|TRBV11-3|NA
TGTGCCAGCAGCGTTAGCGGGGGGGCTGGAACAGATACGCAGTATTTT
CASSVSGGAGTDTQYF
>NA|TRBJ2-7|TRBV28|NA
TGTGCCAGCAGTTCGTACCGGTCCTTTAGCGAGCAGTACTTC
CASSSYRSFSEQYF
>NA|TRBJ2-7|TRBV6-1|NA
TGTGCCAGCAGTGAGGTCGCAGGATTCTCCTACGAGCAGTACTTC
CASSEVAGFSYEQYF
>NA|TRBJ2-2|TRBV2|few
TGTGCCAGCAGTGATCTTCCAGCGGGCACCGGGGAGCTGTTTTTT
CASSDLPAGTGELFF
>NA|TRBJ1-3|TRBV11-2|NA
TGTGCCAGCAGCTTCGGTAGGAGTGGATCGCCCATATATTTT
CASSFGRSGSPIYF
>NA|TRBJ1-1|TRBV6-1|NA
TGTGCCAGCCTGAGCGACAACTGGGGCACTGAAGCTTTCTTT
CASLSDNWGTEAFF
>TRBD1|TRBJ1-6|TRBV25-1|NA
TGTGCCAGCAGATCGACAGGGGATAATTCACCCCTCCACTTT
CASRSTGDNSPLHF
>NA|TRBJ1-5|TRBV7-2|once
TGTGCCAGCAGCTTATATGCCGATCAGCCCCAGCATTTT
CASSLYADQPQHF
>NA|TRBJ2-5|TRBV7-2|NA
TGTGCCTCCTCAACGGGCCTCAGAAAAGAGACCCAGTACTTC
CASSTGLRKETQYF
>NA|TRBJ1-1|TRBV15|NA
TGTGCCACCAGCACTAACGGACGGGGAACCTTGAACACTGAAGCTTTCTTT
CATSTNGRGTLNTEAFF
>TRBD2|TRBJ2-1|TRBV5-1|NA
TGCGCCAGCACCCGAGGTCTAGCGGGAGGTCCTTACAATGAGCAGTTCTTC
CASTRGLAGGPYNEQFF
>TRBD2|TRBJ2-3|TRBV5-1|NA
TGCGCCAGCAGCTTGGTATCGGTAGCGGGGTGGGGCACAGATACGCAGTATTTT
CASSLVSVAGWGTDTQYF
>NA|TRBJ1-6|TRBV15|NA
TGTGCCACCAGCAGAGGGGTGAATAATTCACCCCTCCACTTT
CATSRGVNNSPLHF
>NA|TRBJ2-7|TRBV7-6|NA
TGTGCCAGCAGCTTAACAAGGGTCTCATACGAGCAGTACTTC
CASSLTRVSYEQYF
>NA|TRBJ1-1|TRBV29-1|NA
TGCAGCGTGAAGAGGTCGGACAATTCTTGGGCTGAAGCTTTCTTT
CSVKRSDNSWAEAFF
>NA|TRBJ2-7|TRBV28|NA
TGTGCCAGCAGTTTATTTTCCGAGCAGTACTTC
CASSLFSEQYF
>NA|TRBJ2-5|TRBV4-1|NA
TGCGCCAGCAGCCAAGAGGGGAGAGAGACCCAGTACTTC
CASSQEGRETQYF
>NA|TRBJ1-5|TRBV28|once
TGTGCCAGCAGAACCCGGGGGTTTTCGGCCCAGCATTTT
CASRTRGFSAQHF
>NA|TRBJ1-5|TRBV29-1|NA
TGCAGCGTCGGCTGGGCAGGAGGGGATCAGCCCCAGCATTTT
CSVGWAGGDQPQHF
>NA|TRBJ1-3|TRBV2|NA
TGTGCCAGCAGCGCGAGTTGGGGGGCTGCTGGAAACACCATATATTTT
CASSASWGAAGNTIYF
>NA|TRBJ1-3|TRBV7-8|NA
TGTGCCAGCAGCTTAGGTTGGGGGACAGGAAACACCATATATTTT
CASSLGWGTGNTIYF
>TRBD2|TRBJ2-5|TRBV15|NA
TGTGCCACCAGCCCCTCCCTCCTAGCGGGGCCCCAAGAGACCCAGTACTTC
CATSPSLLAGPQETQYF
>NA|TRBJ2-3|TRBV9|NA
TGTGCCAGCAGCGTAGGGCGGGGCGGGGGACACACAGATACGCAGTATTTT
CASSVGRGGGHTDTQYF
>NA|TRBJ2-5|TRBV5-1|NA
TGCGCCAGCAGCTGGCAGGGTGGAGTGAAAGAGACCCAGTACTTC
CASSWQGGVKETQYF
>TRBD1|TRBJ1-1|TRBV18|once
TGTGCCAGCTCGGAGGGACAGGGGGAATTGGCTGAAGCTTTCTTT
CASSEGQGELAEAFF
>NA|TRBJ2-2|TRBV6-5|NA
TGTGCCAGCAGTTACTTGGCCGGGGAGCTGTTTTTT
CASSYLAGELFF
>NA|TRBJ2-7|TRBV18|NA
TGTGCCAGCTCACCCGTAGACAGGAACTACGAGCAGTACTTC
CASSPVDRNYEQYF
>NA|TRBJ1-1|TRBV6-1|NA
TGTGCCAGCAGTGAAGGTTACAGGTCCCCTCTTATGAACACTGAAGCTTTCTTT
CASSEGYRSPLMNTEAFF
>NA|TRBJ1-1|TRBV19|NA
TGTGCCAGTAGTATAGATGCTACAGGACCTCTTGAAGCTTTCTTT
CASSIDATGPLEAFF
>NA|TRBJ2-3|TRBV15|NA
TGTGCCACCAGCAGCCGACAAGTATGGGATACGCAGTATTTT
CATSSRQVWDTQYF